The sequence of this T cell receptor (beta chain) was determined in a study of cytomegalovirus exposure and HLA in healthy donors. The PCR used 60 Vbeta and 13 Jbeta primers. Clones were sequenced by immunoSEQ multiplex PCR, and TCRdb holds only the in-frame ones, with some missing. The data hold approximately 150,000 clones, with 82% observed a single time. The CDR3 consists of 15 residues. Between the trimmed V and J ends, which lost 7 bases and 1 base, there was a span of 11 bases. The germline gives CDR1 MDHEN, CDR2 SYDVKM. This sequence joins TRBV28 and TRBJ2-6; possibly TRBD2 for D (6 bases). The receptor was derived from a woman aged 55-75 years in good health and CMV-seropositive. The specimen sequenced was PBMCs. In DNA, the CDR3 is TGTGCCAGCACTCCTGGGGGGTCTGGGGCCAACGTCCTGACTTTC. Translated, it gives CASTPGGSGANVLTF.